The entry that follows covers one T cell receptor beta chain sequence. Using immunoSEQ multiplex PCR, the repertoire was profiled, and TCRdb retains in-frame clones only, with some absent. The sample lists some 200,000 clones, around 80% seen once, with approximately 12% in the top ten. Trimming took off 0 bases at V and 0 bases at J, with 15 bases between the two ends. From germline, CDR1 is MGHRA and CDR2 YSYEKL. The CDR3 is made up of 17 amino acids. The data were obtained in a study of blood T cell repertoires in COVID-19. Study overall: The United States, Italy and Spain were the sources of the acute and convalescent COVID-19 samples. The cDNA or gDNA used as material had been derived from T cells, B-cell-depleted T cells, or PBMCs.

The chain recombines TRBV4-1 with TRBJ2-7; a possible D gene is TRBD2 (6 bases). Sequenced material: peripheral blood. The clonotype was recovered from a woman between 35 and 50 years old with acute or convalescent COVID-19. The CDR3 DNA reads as TGCGCCAGCAGCCAAGATTGGGGTAGCGGATACTCCTACGAGCAGTACTTC. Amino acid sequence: CASSQDWGSGYSYEQYF.